The 3 T cell receptor beta chains given below trace back to one sample, sequenced in a study of blood T cells in healthy people across ages (dated by TCRdb to the mid-2010s). Libraries came from 5' RACE. TCRdb records Illumina HiSeq 2500 as the sequencer. The second PCR ran for about 7 to 11 cycles and used a J-beta primer mix along with a sample-barcoded 5' primer. TCRdb reprocessing: public reads trimmed at Q25 with fastp, clones called with MiXCR, in-frame beta chains kept. When rows share a CDR3 protein, they turn into one entry using the most common DNA and genes. This sample is represented by 600,000 to 800,000 distinct CDR3 sequences; around 52% of them were singletons. The ten largest clones take up roughly 13% of the sample. Material for sequencing was blood. These receptors originate from a woman aged 80 or over in good health.

This clonotype was seen repeatedly, ten times or more. The V gene is TRBV6-5, the J gene TRBJ1-1; D is perhaps TRBD1 (5 bases). The ends were cut back, 6 bases at V and 1 base at J, with 9 bases in the middle. The CDR3 contains 13 residues. CDR1 and CDR2 from the germline V gene are MNHEY and SVGAGI. The CDR3 region has the DNA TGTGCCAGCAGCTCCACAGGGAACACTGAAGCTTTCTTT. Its translation: CASSSTGNTEAFF.

With respect to this clonotype: A much larger clone is a single base away; this may be a read error. The chain carries TRBV5-1 and TRBJ2-1, with D hard to call. Trimming removed 1 base at V and 5 bases at J, with 13 bases between. There are 15 residues in the CDR3. Germline lookup yields CDR1 SGHRS and CDR2 YFSETQ. Here the CDR3 reads CASSLLAVGHNEQFF. The CDR3 DNA sequence: TGCGCCAGCAGCTTGTTGGCGGTTGGCCACAATGAGCAGTTCTTC.

The chain has TRBV7-9 and TRBJ1-6; maybe TRBD1 (6 bases). V was clipped by 3 bases and J by 1 base, with 7 bases between them. This CDR3 spans 15 amino acids. CDR1 is SEHNR, CDR2 FQNEAQ, per germline (reference sequence). The CDR3 region has the DNA TGTGCCAGCAGCTTGGACAGTTCCTATAATTCACCCCTCCACTTT. This sequence encodes CASSLDSSYNSPLHF.